The 21 T cell receptor beta chains reported below all come from one sample, sequenced in a study of blood T cells in healthy people across ages. Then a second PCR, running about 6 to 12 cycles, was carried out with a sample-barcoded 5' primer and a J-beta primer mix. Each CDR3 protein gets one entry after TCRdb re-called the 5' RACE reads with MiXCR. The repertoire holds about 1.4 million distinct CDR3 sequences, 55% to 75% seen once, with roughly 7% in the top ten. The sequencing sample was made of blood. The source of these receptors is a man between 18 and 35 years old in good health.

This clonotype appeared a few times. This chain joins TRBV20-1 and TRBJ2-3; TRBD2 agrees at 7 bases. The CDR3 has 15 residues. Germline V gene data show CDR1 as DFQATT and CDR2 as SNEGSKA (reference sequence). The V gene end was trimmed by 1 base and the J gene end by 6 bases; junction bases not matched to a gene: 10. The CDR3 reads CSARGAGDQRDTQYF. CDR3 in DNA: TGCAGTGCTAGAGGCGCGGGGGACCAAAGGGATACGCAGTATTTT.

This rearrangement joins TRBV10-3 to TRBJ2-7; 11 bases align to TRBD2. This CDR3 has 16 residues. The germline gives CDR1 ENHRY, CDR2 SYGVKD. The trim removed 3 bases at V and 2 bases at J, leaving 6 bases unmatched. The CDR3 DNA follows: TGTGCCATCAGTGAAGGCCGACTAGCGGGGACCTACGAGCAGTACTTC. It encodes CAISEGRLAGTYEQYF.

The chain recombines TRBV4-1 with TRBJ1-1; D gene ambiguous. This CDR3 is built from 17 residues. Germline V gene lookup returns CDR1 MGHRA and CDR2 YSYEKL. The V end lost 4 bases, the J end lost 3 bases, and 21 bases lay between the germline ends. CDR3 nucleotide sequence: TGCGCCAGCAGCCGAACTCCGGTCGGGTGGAAGGACACTGAAGCTTTCTTT. Translation: CASSRTPVGWKDTEAFF.

This chain joins TRBV7-2 and TRBJ2-1, with 9 nucleotides matching TRBD2. Germline values: CDR1 SGHTA, CDR2 FQGNSA. The CDR3 extends over 15 amino acids. Trimming took 1 base from V and 3 from J; bases not matched to a gene: 1. CDR3 in amino acids: CASSLVAGVYNEQFF. The DNA of the CDR3 is TGTGCCAGCAGCTTAGTAGCGGGGGTCTACAATGAGCAGTTCTTC. Supplemented by reference TRBV7-2 and TRBJ2-1, the full variable domain reads GAGVSQSPSNKVTEKGKDVELRCDPISGHTALYWYRQSLGQGLEFLIYFQGNSAPDKSGLPSDRFSAERTGGSVSTLTIQRTQQEDSAVYLCASSLVAGVYNEQFFGPGTRLTVL.

V is TRBV20-1 and J is TRBJ2-7, with a weak D call TRBD2 (6 bases). In germline, CDR1 is DFQATT, CDR2 SNEGSKA (reference sequence). CDR3 length equals 14 residues. Trimming removed 0 bases at V and 2 bases at J, with 11 bases between. The CDR3 is CSARDGGGPYEQYF. Here the CDR3 DNA reads TGCAGTGCTAGAGACGGCGGAGGGCCCTACGAGCAGTACTTC.

This clonotype has a handful of counts. In DNA form, the CDR3 reads TGTGCCAGCAGCCAAGTAGCGGGACAAAGGGTTTGGGAGGGGGAGCAGTACTTC. Amino acid sequence: CASSQVAGQRVWEGEQYF. The chain is built from TRBV4-2 and TRBJ2-7; 8 bases map to TRBD2. The V and J ends lost 1 base and 7 bases, in that order; junction bases with no gene match: 18. CDR1 and CDR2 (germline): LGHNA, YNFKEQ. The CDR3 contains 18 residues.

The chain is built from TRBV6-1 and TRBJ1-6; unclear D gene. Germline lookup yields CDR1 MNHNS and CDR2 SASEGT. The CDR3 contains 13 residues. This CDR3 reads CARTSPFASPLHF. CDR3 DNA sequence: TGTGCTAGGACGAGTCCATTTGCATCACCCCTCCACTTT.

The gene calls are TRBV10-3 and TRBJ1-2; D remains ambiguous. CDR3 length equals 15 residues. V was cut by 0 bases and J by 3 bases, with 11 bases left in between. Germline CDR1 is ENHRY and CDR2 is SYGVKD. The CDR3 DNA sequence: TGTGCCATCAGTGAGTCGATGGGCCAGGACTATGGCTACACCTTC. This gives the protein CAISESMGQDYGYTF.

The V gene is TRBV7-9, the J gene TRBJ2-5; D may correspond to TRBD1 or TRBD2 (5 bases each). TRBJ2-7 matches the DNA end more closely, so the J call is doubtful. The CDR3 spans 13 residues. Germline V gene sequence: CDR1 SEHNR, CDR2 FQNEAQ (reference sequence). CDR3 residues: CASSLALGGEQYF. CDR3 bases: TGTGCCAGCAGCTTAGCCCTTGGGGGCGAGCAGTACTTC.

The chain links TRBV2 to TRBJ1-1; D gene ambiguous. The CDR3 spans 17 residues. Per germline, CDR1 SNHLY and CDR2 FYNNEI. V was shortened by 0 bases and J by 0 bases, with 14 bases between the two germline ends. CDR3 DNA sequence: TGTGCCAGCAGTGAAGCGCTTTTGGGTCTGCTGAACACTGAAGCTTTCTTT. Translating gives CASSEALLGLLNTEAFF.

CDR3 DNA: TGTGCCAGCAGCCCCCAGGGGATCTGGTACGAGCAGTACTTC. This encodes CASSPQGIWYEQYF. V usage is TRBV14 and J usage is TRBJ2-7; tentatively, D is TRBD1 (6 bases). Trimming cost V 4 bases and J 4 bases, with 14 bases left between them. The CDR3 has 14 amino acids. Germline CDR1 and CDR2: SGHDN and FVKESK.

V is TRBV4-2 and J is TRBJ2-7; 9 positions agree with TRBD1. Germline CDR1 reads LGHNA; CDR2 reads YNFKEQ. The CDR3 runs to 17 residues. The trim removed 4 bases at V and 4 bases at J, leaving 14 bases unmatched. The CDR3 nucleotides read TGTGCCAGCAGCCTCGAGGGCGGGACAGGGTCGTTGTACGAGCAGTACTTC. Encoded protein: CASSLEGGTGSLYEQYF.

This clonotype was seen only a few times. Here the CDR3 reads CATSREGRSYEQYF. The CDR3 DNA reads as TGTGCCACCAGCAGAGAGGGCAGATCTTACGAGCAGTACTTC. The chain is built from TRBV15 and TRBJ2-7; D is unresolved. Germline CDR1 reads LNHNV; CDR2 reads YYDKDF (reference sequence). V was trimmed by 0 bases and J by 4 bases, leaving 10 bases between them. The CDR3 covers 14 residues.

The table lists this clonotype with a few counts. This rearrangement joins TRBV12-3 or TRBV12-4 to TRBJ1-4, with D uncertain. This CDR3 contains 12 residues. V lost 7 bases to trimming and J lost 7 bases, with 10 bases between them. CDR3 residues: CASKVNGEKLFF. CDR3 nucleotides: TGTGCCAGCAAGGTTAACGGTGAAAAACTGTTTTTT.

This clonotype was recorded a few times. The gene calls are TRBV28 and TRBJ1-2; 7 bases map to TRBD1. Germline-derived CDR1 and CDR2 are MDHEN and SYDVKM. V was pared by 5 bases and J by 4 bases, with 16 bases of the junction left unmatched. This CDR3 has 17 residues. CDR3 DNA sequence: TGTGCCAGCAGTAAGGCCTCCGGGACAGTAGGGGTCTATGGCTACACCTTC. This translates into CASSKASGTVGVYGYTF.

The J gene is TRBJ2-2, the V gene TRBV29-1; 9 bases map to TRBD2. The CDR3 has 17 residues. Germline loops: CDR1 SQVTM, CDR2 ANQGSEA. After removal of 0 bases from V and 2 bases from J, the junction contained 7 bases not matched to a gene. CDR3 loop: CSVEDFGRGGNTGELFF. For the CDR3, the DNA is TGCAGCGTTGAAGATTTCGGGCGGGGGGGCAACACCGGGGAGCTGTTTTTT.

The chain links TRBV7-6 to TRBJ2-5; the D gene is possibly TRBD1 (6 bases). The germline gives CDR1 SGHVS, CDR2 FNYEAQ. Trimming took off 1 base at V and 1 base at J, with 10 bases between the two ends. This CDR3 is 15 amino acids long. The DNA of the CDR3 is TGTGCCAGCAGCTTAGTGTCAGGGGTCCAAGAGACCCAGTACTTC. Translation gives CASSLVSGVQETQYF.

The rearrangement links TRBV4-1 to TRBJ2-4, with 10 positions matching TRBD1. The J call may be wrong; the DNA end is better matched by TRBJ2-7. The CDR3 spans 15 residues. Germline V CDR1 and CDR2: MGHRA, YSYEKL. The CDR3 coding sequence is TGCGCCAGCAGCCAGGGACAGGGGCGGAACTACGAGCAGTACTTC. It yields the protein CASSQGQGRNYEQYF.

This chain joins TRBV21-1 and TRBJ1-1. TRBV21-1 is listed as a pseudogene. The length of the CDR3 is 15 residues. This CDR3 is CASSKPEALTMAAFF. Here the CDR3 DNA reads TGTGCCAGCAGCAAACCGGAGGCGTTGACCATGGCAGCTTTCTTT.

The V gene is TRBV7-9, the J gene TRBJ2-7; a possible D gene is TRBD1 (7 bases). Germline CDR1 and CDR2: SEHNR and FQNEAQ (reference sequence). CDR3 length: 16 amino acids. V was shortened by 3 bases and J by 3 bases, with 18 bases between the two germline ends. Here the CDR3 DNA reads TGTGCCAGCAGCTTTATCCCCCCCAGGGGGGACTACGAGCAGTACTTC. It encodes CASSFIPPRGDYEQYF. Looking up the rest from reference TRBV7-9 and TRBJ2-7 gives the full variable domain: DTGVSQNPRHKITKRGQNVTFRCDPISEHNRLYWYRQTLGQGPEFLTYFQNEAQLEKSRLLSDRFSAERPKGSFSTLEIQRTEQGDSAMYLCASSFIPPRGDYEQYFGPGTRLTVT.

This chain uses TRBV20-1 with TRBJ2-1, with 11 bases identical to TRBD2. The V segment lost 5 bases and the J segment 9 bases; nucleotides outside the gene matches: 15. The germline V gene encodes CDR1 DFQATT and CDR2 SNEGSKA (reference sequence). CDR3 length equals 16 residues. DNA for the CDR3: TGCAGTGCTCCCCTAGCGGGGGGCCTTTCTCAGGGTGAGCAGTTCTTC. Protein: CSAPLAGGLSQGEQFF.